The clone carrying this TCR beta chain was detected only a few times. These data belong to a study of T-cell reconstitution after alpha-beta-depleted transplantation in children. Between the trimmed V and J ends, which lost 3 bases and 4 bases, there was a span of 7 bases. Germline CDR1 is MNHEY and CDR2 is SMNVEV (reference sequence). The CDR3 consists of 13 residues. Construction of the TCRbeta library involved unique molecular identifiers. TCRdb itself ran the PCR reads through MiXCR, one entry per CDR3 protein. The sample has about 610,000 distinct CDR3 sequences, roughly 30% seen once; the top ten hold under 45%.

The rearrangement uses TRBV27 and TRBJ1-5; D unresolved. The specimen comprised PBMCs, sampled before TCRalphabeta/CD19-depleted stem cell transplant. This TCR was sampled from a boy younger than two with Wiskott-Aldrich syndrome, due to receive a stem cell transplant. CDR3 nucleotide sequence: TGTGCCAGCAGTTTTGGCATTAATCAGCCCCAGCATTTT. Amino acid sequence: CASSFGINQPQHF.